This note documents a single TCR beta chain sequence. Its antigen is currently unknown. The source of the sample is a study of vaccination and CD4 T cells after COVID-19. The wider study: Cells were stimulated with overlapping spike peptide pools from SARS-CoV-2, HCoV-NL63, HCoV-OC43 and HCoV-229E.

Broader study findings: In convalescent patients, 304 of 307 vaccine-specific clones were mono-reactive for SARS-CoV-2 spike.

The germline V gene encodes CDR1 LNHDA and CDR2 SQIVND (reference sequence). The CDR3 is 15 amino acids. The J segment lost 7 bases and the V segment lost 6 bases, leaving 11 bases of the junction unmatched. Cultured CD4+ T cell DNA underwent sequencing with the Oncomine TCR Beta short-read assay. TCRdb reprocessed the PCR reads with MiXCR, giving one entry per CDR3 protein. The repertoire has 15,000 to 20,000 distinct CDR3 sequences, approximately 57% of them found once; the top ten carry over 8%. The sample's treatment: approximately 9-day PBMC culture with coronavirus spike peptide pools or control peptides (ViraFEST assay).

This TCR derives from a human donor who had recovered from COVID-19. The chain carries TRBV19 and TRBJ1-2; 10 nucleotides align to TRBD1. Sample: CD4+ T cells from blood, cultured in vitro. CDR3 coding DNA: TGTGCCAGTAGAGAATCCGGGACAGGGGCGACTGGCTACACCTTC. Protein sequence: CASRESGTGATGYTF.